This T cell receptor (beta chain) derives from a study of metastatic and nonmetastatic thyroid tumors. Looking at the study overall: Across blood and tumor or nodule tissue, repertoires from malignant and benign thyroid patients were compared with one another.

The CDR3 covers 13 residues. Germline V gives CDR1 MNHEY, CDR2 SVGAGI. All patients were treatment-naive before thyroid surgery. This clone has just a few counts. An end of the junction does not agree with germline; a read error may underlie this. As originally analysed: CDR3 was compared across clinicopathological groups, and the resulting differences were used to build a distant-metastasis classifier for papillary thyroid cancer. TCRdb reanalyzed the PCR reads via MiXCR. These V and J calls originate from TCRdb's pipeline instead of the authors' own analysis. The top ten hold 8.5% to 12% of the sample, which has about 21,000 clones, over 20% seen once.

The specimen was tumor tissue. This chain uses TRBV6-5 with TRBJ2-7; possible D gene TRBD1, 6 bases. The sequence was collected from a male donor with papillary thyroid cancer or a benign thyroid nodule (not recorded which). Some clones in this sample may be carry-over from other donors' samples. CDR3: CAISFPGVYEQYF. Here the CDR3 DNA reads TGTGCCATCAGTTTCCCAGGGGTGTACGAGCAGTACTTC.